The 9 T cell receptor beta chains below all came from one sample that was sequenced in a study of untreated major depressive disorder. Data came from immunoSEQ multiplex PCR; TCRdb stores just in-frame clones and leaves some out. The sample has 20,000 to 25,000 clones, roughly 93% seen once; the top ten hold 0.31%. Material: CD4+ T cells from PBMCs. The receptors were gathered from a man in his thirties or forties in good health.

This chain joins TRBV4-1 and TRBJ2-2; D tentatively fits TRBD1 or TRBD2 (5 bases each). V was trimmed by 8 bases and J by 2 bases, leaving 15 bases between them. The CDR3 covers 15 residues. Germline CDR1 MGHRA, CDR2 YSYEKL. The CDR3 protein is CASEDWGSNTGELFF. The CDR3 DNA sequence: TGCGCCAGCGAGGATTGGGGGTCAAACACCGGGGAGCTGTTTTTT.

The chain combines TRBV18 with TRBJ1-2, with 8 bases fitting TRBD1. V was clipped by 3 bases and J by 8 bases; unmatched bases: 5. CDR1 and CDR2 (germline): KGHSH, LQKENI. This CDR3 is 13 amino acids long. CDR3 in DNA: TGTGCCAGCTCACCTTCGGACAGGGAGGGCTACACCTTC. Its translation: CASSPSDREGYTF.

A few counts support this clone. The CDR3 reads CASSPKERLGIEQYF. The DNA for the CDR3 is TGTGCCAGCAGCCCGAAAGAGCGGCTGGGGATAGAGCAGTACTTC. The V call is TRBV7-9, the J call TRBJ2-7, with D perhaps TRBD2 (5 bases). The length of the CDR3 is 15 residues. Per germline, CDR1 SEHNR and CDR2 FQNEAQ (reference sequence). The germline V and J ends were trimmed by 5 bases and 7 bases, with 21 bases remaining between them.

The chain is built from TRBV29-1 and TRBJ1-2, with D tentatively TRBD1 (6 bases). The CDR3 runs 12 residues. Germline CDR1 and CDR2: SQVTM and ANQGSEA. Trimming took off 4 bases at V and 8 bases at J, with 14 bases between the two ends. CDR3 in amino acids: CSVVGGARGYTF. The CDR3 nucleotides read TGCAGCGTTGTGGGGGGGGCGAGAGGCTACACCTTC.

The chain employs TRBV29-1 and TRBJ2-7, with 7 bases that match TRBD1. With 5 bases clipped from V and 5 bases from J, the junction kept 12 bases outside the gene matches. Germline-derived CDR1 and CDR2 are SQVTM and ANQGSEA. This CDR3 comprises 14 residues. The CDR3 loop reads CSVRPRGPVDEQYF. Here the CDR3 DNA reads TGCAGCGTTCGTCCAAGGGGGCCCGTCGACGAGCAGTACTTC.

The DNA for the CDR3 is TGTGCCAGCAGTGATTCACCCTACAATGAGCAGTTCTTC. Its translation: CASSDSPYNEQFF. The gene calls are TRBV6-1 and TRBJ2-1, with D unresolved. The CDR3 extends over 13 amino acids. Germline-derived CDR1 and CDR2 are MNHNS and SASEGT. Deletions cut 3 bases from V and 2 bases from J, with 5 bases between.

The V and J genes are TRBV5-1 and TRBJ1-2; TRBD1 matches 7 bases. The V gene end was trimmed by 4 bases and the J gene end by 2 bases; junction bases not matched to a gene: 5. Per the germline V gene, CDR1 is SGHRS and CDR2 is YFSETQ. The CDR3 is 14 amino acids. The CDR3 sequence: CASSPRGENYGYTF. The CDR3 DNA reads as TGCGCCAGCAGCCCCAGGGGGGAGAACTATGGCTACACCTTC.

V and J are TRBV11-2 and TRBJ1-2; no definite D call. V shed 3 bases and J shed 1 base, with 0 bases lying between them. Germline-derived CDR1 and CDR2 are SGHAT and FQNNGV. This CDR3 contains 11 residues. CDR3 sequence: CASSFNYGYTF. CDR3 in DNA: TGTGCCAGCAGCTTTAACTATGGCTACACCTTC.

The chain is built from TRBV7-9 and TRBJ2-3; no firm D call. This CDR3 is built from 15 residues. V gave up 5 bases and J gave up 2 bases, with 14 bases separating them. Germline CDR1 and CDR2: SEHNR and FQNEAQ (reference sequence). The CDR3 region is CASSPLVAYTDTQYF. CDR3 nucleotides: TGTGCCAGCAGCCCCCTCGTCGCCTACACAGATACGCAGTATTTT.